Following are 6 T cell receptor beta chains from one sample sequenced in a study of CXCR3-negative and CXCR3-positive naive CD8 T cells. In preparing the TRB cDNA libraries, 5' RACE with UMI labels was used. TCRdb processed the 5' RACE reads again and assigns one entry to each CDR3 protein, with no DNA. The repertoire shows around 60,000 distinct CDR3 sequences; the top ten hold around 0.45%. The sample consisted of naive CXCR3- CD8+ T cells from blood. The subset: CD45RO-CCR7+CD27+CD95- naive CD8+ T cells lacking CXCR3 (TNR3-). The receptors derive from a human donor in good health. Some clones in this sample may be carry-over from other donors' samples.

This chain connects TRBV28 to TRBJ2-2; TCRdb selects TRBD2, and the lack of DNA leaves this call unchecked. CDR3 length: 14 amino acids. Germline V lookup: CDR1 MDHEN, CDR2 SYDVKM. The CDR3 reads CASKTGLNTGELFF.

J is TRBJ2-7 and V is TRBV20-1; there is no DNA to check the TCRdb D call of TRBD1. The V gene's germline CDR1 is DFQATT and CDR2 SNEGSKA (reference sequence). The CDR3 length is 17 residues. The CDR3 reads CSARDMIPGQPTSGQYF.

The CDR3 sequence is CASSWTGGFYEQYF. V gene TRBV5-5 combines with J gene TRBJ2-7; TCRdb proposes TRBD1, but this gene call is untestable without DNA. CDR1 is SGHKS, CDR2 YYEKEE, per germline (reference sequence). CDR3 size: 14 residues.

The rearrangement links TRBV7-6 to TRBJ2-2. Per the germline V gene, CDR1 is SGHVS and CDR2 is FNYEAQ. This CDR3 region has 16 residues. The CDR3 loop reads CASSLGGPPITGELFF.

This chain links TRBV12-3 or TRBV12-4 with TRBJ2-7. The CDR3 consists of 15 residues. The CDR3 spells CASSLDYSTSYEQYF.

CDR3 loop: CASRDRVDEQYF. The V gene is TRBV5-1, the J gene TRBJ2-7; TCRdb gives TRBD1 as the D gene, but with no DNA this cannot be confirmed. The CDR3 covers 12 residues. From germline, CDR1 is SGHRS and CDR2 YFSETQ.